These T cell receptor beta chains were read from a single sample in a study of beta chain features in type 1 diabetes. TCRdb's table, derived via immunoSEQ multiplex PCR, lists solely in-frame clones and lacks some. The table shows 200,000 to 250,000 clones, with 25% to 30% occurring only once. The sequenced material came from central memory CD4+ T cells from blood. The origin of the receptors is a man in his thirties or forties in good health. CDR3s include the opening cysteine and the closing phenylalanine or tryptophan.

V gene,J gene,CDR3 protein
TRBV30,TRBJ2-1,CAWSPRSYNEQFF
TRBV4-1,TRBJ2-6,CASSQDPAAGANVLTF
TRBV11-2,TRBJ2-1,CASSRGTSGHNEQFF
TRBV30,TRBJ1-5,CAWSVLKQGNQPQHF
TRBV27,TRBJ2-2,CASSPTTRNTGELFF
TRBV2,TRBJ2-7,CASSEYGFEQYF
TRBV7-9,TRBJ1-2,CASSFGGVDYGYTF
TRBV11-2,TRBJ2-3,CASSYGSGRRGRTDTQYF
TRBV6-1,TRBJ2-7,CASSDRQGGDEQYF
TRBV7-2,TRBJ2-1,CASSLEPQVEQFF
TRBV5-1,TRBJ1-2,CASSRGQDYGYTF
TRBV7-2,TRBJ2-3,CASGSGRSDTQYF
TRBV4-2,TRBJ1-2,CASSRTAEYGYTF
TRBV30,TRBJ2-4,CAWSRGAAAKNIQYF
TRBV7-2,TRBJ1-1,CASSFITEAFF
TRBV7-9,TRBJ2-5,CASSPPYQETQYF
TRBV28,TRBJ1-1,CASHGGTLVTEAFF